The T cell receptor (beta chain) described here comes from a study of cytomegalovirus exposure and HLA in healthy donors. The PCR used 60 Vbeta and 13 Jbeta primers. This table comes from immunoSEQ multiplex PCR, and its TCRdb copy is limited to in-frame clones, with some not included. The sample holds around 300,000 clones; roughly 90% are singletons and the top ten take roughly 2.3%. V was cut by 5 bases and J by 4 bases, with 9 bases left in between. This CDR3 has 13 residues. The germline V gene encodes CDR1 SNHLY and CDR2 FYNNEI. The chain joins TRBV2 to TRBJ1-5, with a possible D match to TRBD1 (6 bases). This clonotype was sampled from a woman aged 18 to 35 in good health and CMV-seronegative. The sample taken for sequencing was PBMCs. CDR3 sequence reads: CASSRDTNQPQHF. CDR3 sequence (DNA): TGTGCCAGCAGTCGGGACACAAATCAGCCCCAGCATTTT.